This T cell receptor (beta chain) was recovered during a study of blood T cell repertoires in COVID-19. Sequencing used immunoSEQ multiplex PCR; TCRdb keeps in-frame clones, though not all of them. The data show hundreds of thousands of clones, 85% to 90% seen once. CDR1 and CDR2 (germline): SGHVS, FQNEAQ. Trimming took 5 bases from V and 14 from J; bases not matched to a gene: 9. The CDR3 length is 13 residues. The clonotype originates from a woman in her late teens or twenties with acute or convalescent COVID-19. The J gene is TRBJ2-1, the V gene TRBV7-8; TRBD2 aligns across 10 bases. What was sequenced was peripheral blood. The CDR3 here is CASSPSEAGGKFF. The CDR3 DNA follows: TGTGCCAGCAGCCCCTCGGAAGCGGGGGGGAAGTTCTTC.